Sequencing of this TCR beta chain was carried out in a study of T cell responses to AZD1222 COVID-19 vaccine (dated by TCRdb to the early 2020s). About the investigation overall: AZD1222 recipients whose second dose came at about 4 weeks and those whose second dose came at about 12 weeks were combined into one group, since spike-specific TCR depth and breadth did not differ between the two schedules. Trial participants were enrolled by age into subgroups of 18-55, 56-69 and 70-plus years, and 148, 28 and 57 TCR-sequenced participants, respectively, were included in these subgroups. TCR sequencing was performed for roughly 250 trial participants, of whom 200 to 210 were given two doses of AZD1222 and around 25 were given two doses of MenACWY control vaccine. The paper as a whole reports these results and caveats: In the small 56-69-year group, the increase in depth fell short of significance, most likely because of low power. Because no samples from the day 14 peak response were available, repertoires could be characterized only after the peak T cell response. Participants were mostly white British and included more females than males, and it was suggested by the authors that clonal diversity may have been underestimated. Only a handful of AZD1222 recipients were SARS-CoV-2 seropositive at baseline, limiting conclusions about previously exposed vaccinees. The whole spike protein was spanned by vaccine-associated CD4 TCRs, and dominant responses were seen in regions 160-218 and 743-854. A significant rise in spike-specific TCR breadth and depth was observed after two AZD1222 doses relative to day 0 and relative to MenACWY recipients. Reportedly, close to half of the unique spike-specific TCRs recognized epitopes lying outside the regions that are mutated in the B.1.351 and B.1.1.7 variants.

The label giving this sample's time point can be read as: baseline before first vaccination. Vaccinee samples were obtained from the UK trials COV001 and COV002, which included a single-blind randomized controlled phase 2/3 trial of AZD1222 (ChAdOx1 nCoV-19) in healthy adults. Trial participant PBMC samples were collected at day 0 and day 28 after the second dose for TCRbeta chain sequencing. Comment on this clone: What antigen it recognizes has not been identified. No base quality values were provided; no much bigger clone lies one nucleotide off.

The cysteine opens and the phenylalanine closes a CDR3 of 13 amino acids. Just CDR3 DNA is preserved here, 39 bases in frame from base 1. Cut back by 7 bases and 0 bases, the V and J ends lie 9 bases apart. Via the germline V gene (reference sequence), CDR1 is SEHNR and CDR2 FQNEAQ. The CDR3 regions of human TCRbeta chains were analyzed by immunosequencing. Regarding the original processing steps: Repertoire TCRs were checked for matches against a reference library of SARS-CoV-2-specific TCRs that had been generated using the MIRA antigen-specificity platform. Breadth was defined as the fraction of unique TCRs that were SARS-CoV-2-associated. Depth was defined as the fraction of total T cells that were SARS-CoV-2-associated. Using the MIRA data, every spike-specific TCR was mapped to the spike region that the TCR reacted to and assigned to either a CD4 or a CD8 class. Log10-transformed breadth and depth values were compared by one-way ANOVA with Sidak's multiple comparisons tests. TCRdb took this table from immuneACCESS and kept in-frame rearrangements with V and J called. Such tables lack part of the clones; where checked against another copy, unresolved V genes explain under half of the gap, and the rest is unexplained. V and J calls and clone size are those listed in that table; D and trimming were worked out from the DNA. The sample table lists more than 150,000 clones, around 93% of them with a count of one. The ten most abundant clones make up roughly 8.4% of the sample.

The sequenced sample was peripheral blood, obtained on day 0 of AZD1222 vaccination. The sequence was obtained from an adult in good health. Recombination connected TRBV7-9 to TRBJ1-1; no D gene call is confident. The bases read TGTGCCAGCAAAGGTAATATGAACACTGAAGCTTTCTTT. It encodes CASKGNMNTEAFF.